The 11 T cell receptor beta chains below come from one sample, sequenced in a study of T-cell reconstitution after alpha-beta-depleted transplantation in children. Preparation of the TCRbeta library involved a method that used unique molecular identifiers. TCRdb reprocessed the PCR reads via MiXCR and lists one record per CDR3 protein. The sample carries approximately 270,000 distinct CDR3 sequences, roughly 25% recorded once. Sample: PBMCs, mostly from graft donor cells, taken 360 days after TCRalphabeta/CD19-depleted stem cell transplant. The receptors were gathered from a female patient aged 2-15 years who had a stem cell transplant for congenital amegakaryocytic thrombocytopenia, so the T cells may come from the graft donor.

The chain uses TRBV2 and TRBJ2-7, with TRBD2 as a possible D gene (6 bases). V gave up 6 bases and J gave up 3 bases, with 9 bases separating them. CDR3 size: 12 residues. Germline V gives CDR1 SNHLY, CDR2 FYNNEI. Here the CDR3 reads CASRWGDYEQYF. The CDR3 region has the DNA TGTGCCAGCAGATGGGGGGACTACGAGCAGTACTTC.

The chain couples TRBV25-1 to TRBJ1-1; weak D call: TRBD1 (6 bases). Trimming took off 8 bases at V and 5 bases at J, with 21 bases between the two ends. CDR1 and CDR2 from the germline V gene are MGHDK and SYGVNS. This CDR3 spans 15 amino acids. CDR3 coding DNA: TGTGCCAGCGCACCGAGGAACAGGGTCGGTACTGAAGCTTTCTTT. As protein: CASAPRNRVGTEAFF.

The table lists this clonotype with many counts. The chain is built from TRBV12-3 or TRBV12-4 and TRBJ2-3; D not resolved. The ends were cut back, 6 bases at V and 2 bases at J, with 6 bases in the middle. This CDR3 contains 12 residues. This chain's CDR3 is CASSRLTDTQYF. The CDR3 nucleotides read TGTGCCAGCAGCCGTCTCACAGATACGCAGTATTTT.

This clonotype was counted only a few times. The V gene is TRBV4-2, the J gene TRBJ2-7; 9 nucleotides agree with TRBD1. The V gene's germline CDR1 is LGHNA and CDR2 YNFKEQ. Unmatched junction bases numbered 8, after V lost 1 base and J lost 4 bases. CDR3 size: 16 residues. DNA for the CDR3: TGTGCCAGCAGCCAAGCCGGGGGACAGGGAACATACGAGCAGTACTTC. Translated: CASSQAGGQGTYEQYF.

The chain couples TRBV2 to TRBJ2-5; D gene uncertain. The ends were cut back, 7 bases at V and 4 bases at J, with 16 bases in the middle. CDR3 length: 14 amino acids. Germline CDR1 and CDR2: SNHLY and FYNNEI. CDR3 residues: CASKKVLGRETQYF. In DNA, the CDR3 is TGTGCCAGCAAAAAGGTCCTGGGTAGAGAGACCCAGTACTTC.

The chain combines TRBV20-1 with TRBJ2-5; tentatively, D is TRBD1 (6 bases). This CDR3 comprises 15 residues. Germline CDR1 reads DFQATT; CDR2 reads SNEGSKA (reference sequence). With 6 bases removed from V and 1 base from J, the gap between germline ends came to 18 bases. In DNA, the CDR3 is TGCAGTGCACCCCGTCCAGGGGCTACCCAAGAGACCCAGTACTTC. Its translation: CSAPRPGATQETQYF.

This sequence joins TRBV10-3 and TRBJ2-3; 10 nucleotides match TRBD2. Germline loops: CDR1 ENHRY, CDR2 SYGVKD. The V and J ends lost 11 bases and 8 bases, in that order; junction bases with no gene match: 13. The CDR3 runs to 14 residues. The CDR3 spells CAAALAGSRRTQYF. The CDR3, as DNA: TGTGCCGCAGCACTAGCGGGGTCCCGGCGTACGCAGTATTTT.

This clonotype occurred a few times. The CDR3 here is CSARDPKYYNEQFF. The CDR3, as DNA: TGCAGTGCTAGAGACCCTAAGTATTACAATGAGCAGTTCTTC. The chain joins TRBV20-1 to TRBJ2-1; no definite D call. The CDR3 covers 14 residues. V was pared by 0 bases and J by 4 bases, with 10 bases between. Germline CDR1 is DFQATT and CDR2 is SNEGSKA (reference sequence).

The table lists this clonotype with many counts. The chain links TRBV5-1 to TRBJ2-2; D might be TRBD2 (5 bases). Trimming pared 6 bases from V and 4 bases from J, leaving 19 bases between. This CDR3 spans 16 amino acids. The germline V gene has CDR1 SGHRS and CDR2 YFSETQ. The CDR3 spells CASKFGERTLTGELFF. In DNA form, the CDR3 reads TGCGCCAGCAAGTTCGGGGAGAGGACTCTCACCGGGGAGCTGTTTTTT.

There are a few counts of this clonotype. This chain joins TRBV6-2 or TRBV6-3 and TRBJ2-2; possibly TRBD1 for D (6 bases). Between the trimmed V and J ends, which lost 6 bases and 1 base, there was a span of 18 bases. Germline-derived CDR1 and CDR2 are MNHEY and SVGEGT. This CDR3 is 17 amino acids long. CDR3 sequence reads: CASSPPPGQMNTGELFF. The CDR3 nucleotides read TGTGCCAGCAGCCCCCCGCCGGGACAAATGAACACCGGGGAGCTGTTTTTT.

This chain uses TRBV4-1 with TRBJ2-7; no reliable D call. The ends were cut back, 1 base at V and 3 bases at J, with 19 bases in the middle. Germline lookup yields CDR1 MGHRA and CDR2 YSYEKL. The CDR3 is 17 amino acids. CDR3: CASSQGPDGIRNYEQYF. The CDR3, as DNA: TGCGCCAGCAGCCAAGGCCCAGACGGAATTAGAAACTACGAGCAGTACTTC.